Each of the 30 T cell receptor beta chains below was sequenced from the same sample in a study of Graves' ophthalmopathy and Graves' hyperthyroidism. The authors amplified TCR beta CDR3 regions from RNA transcripts. The first-round RT-PCR employed HTBI primers together with the Qiagen OneStep RT-PCR kit. A multiplex PCR was then performed as the second round. From the multiplex PCR reads, TCRdb called clonotypes with MiXCR, one entry per CDR3 protein. The table records hundreds of thousands of distinct CDR3 sequences, around 40% of them present only once. Material: peripheral blood. The source of these receptors is an adult man with Graves' ophthalmopathy.

This clonotype came up a few times. The chain couples TRBV20-1 to TRBJ1-5; maybe TRBD1 (5 bases). Trimming cost V 3 bases and J 1 base, with 7 bases left between them. CDR1 and CDR2 from the germline V gene are DFQATT and SNEGSKA (reference sequence). This CDR3 is 13 amino acids long. The CDR3: CSARWGSNQPQHF. For the CDR3, the DNA is TGCAGTGCTAGGTGGGGGAGCAATCAGCCCCAGCATTTT.

This clonotype appeared a few times. The V call is TRBV20-1, the J call TRBJ2-7, with 9 bases lining up with TRBD2. V lost 6 bases and J lost 6; bases outside the gene matches: 18. CDR1 DFQATT and CDR2 SNEGSKA come from the germline V gene (reference sequence). The CDR3 runs 16 residues. The CDR3 nucleotides are TGCAGTGCACGCAGTTCGGCGGGAGGGCCCCATTCCGAGCAGTACTTC. Protein sequence: CSARSSAGGPHSEQYF.

The chain recombines TRBV7-9 with TRBJ1-1; 7 bases match TRBD1. The length of the CDR3 is 15 residues. The V segment lost 3 bases and the J segment 1 base; nucleotides outside the gene matches: 5. Germline CDR1 reads SEHNR; CDR2 reads FQNEAQ (reference sequence). CDR3 sequence (DNA): TGTGCCAGCAGCTTCACAGGGGAGGGGAACACTGAAGCTTTCTTT. Amino acid sequence: CASSFTGEGNTEAFF.

This clonotype showed up just a few times. The chain is built from TRBV24-1 and TRBJ2-3; no definite D call. Germline CDR1 and CDR2: KGHDR and SFDVKD. The CDR3 extends over 13 amino acids. The V end was cut by 4 bases, the J end by 4 bases, with 8 bases between. The CDR3 protein is CATSDPRSDTQYF. CDR3 bases: TGTGCCACCAGTGACCCTCGGTCAGATACGCAGTATTTT.

The chain uses TRBV7-9 and TRBJ2-2; D unclear. The CDR3 is made up of 14 amino acids. The V gene's germline CDR1 is SEHNR and CDR2 FQNEAQ (reference sequence). The V end was cut by 2 bases, the J end by 5 bases, with 9 bases between. In DNA, the CDR3 is TGTGCCAGCAGCTTAATTCCCGAGACCGGGGAGCTGTTTTTT. Amino acid sequence: CASSLIPETGELFF.

In this sample, this clonotype turned up many times. The rearrangement links TRBV7-9 to TRBJ1-6; possible D gene TRBD1, 6 bases. The germline V gene has CDR1 SEHNR and CDR2 FQNEAQ (reference sequence). The CDR3 sequence is 16 residues long. Trimming removed 4 bases from V and 7 bases from J, with 17 bases in between. CDR3 residues: CASSSGRPGENSPLHF. CDR3 sequence (DNA): TGTGCCAGCAGCTCGGGCCGACCAGGGGAGAATTCACCCCTCCACTTT.

The chain has TRBV10-3 and TRBJ1-2, with 10 positions matching TRBD1. This CDR3 is 14 amino acids long. Germline CDR1 ENHRY, CDR2 SYGVKD. Germline trimming cut 4 bases from V and 8 bases from J; bases unmatched to any gene: 7. CDR3 sequence (DNA): TGTGCCATCAGTGGGCGGGACAGGGGACAAGGCTACACCTTC. Encoded protein: CAISGRDRGQGYTF.

This clonotype was seen a single time. The chain uses TRBV11-2 and TRBJ2-6; a possible D gene is TRBD2 (5 bases). This CDR3 comprises 16 residues. CDR1 and CDR2 (germline): SGHAT, FQNNGV. V was cut by 3 bases and J by 2 bases, with 11 bases left in between. The CDR3 is CASSFSSGAGANVLTF. The DNA of the CDR3 is TGTGCCAGCAGCTTCTCATCCGGGGCTGGGGCCAACGTCCTGACTTTC.

This clonotype was detected once. A single base separates this from a much larger clone, so it may be a read error. V and J are TRBV10-3 and TRBJ1-1; D not certain. Germline CDR1 ENHRY, CDR2 SYGVKD. The V and J ends lost 6 bases and 1 base respectively, with 9 bases between them. CDR3 length: 13 residues. The CDR3 reads CAISRLKNTEAFF. The CDR3 DNA follows: TGTGCCATCAGCAGACTTAAGAACACTGAAGCTTTCTTT.

This chain links TRBV29-1 with TRBJ1-1; D may be TRBD1 (6 bases). Germline V lookup: CDR1 SQVTM, CDR2 ANQGSEA. Deletions cut 4 bases from V and 5 bases from J, with 20 bases between. The CDR3 length is 15 residues. CDR3 bases: TGCAGCGTTGCACAGGGTGAGGCGGGAACTACTGAAGCTTTCTTT. Translation gives CSVAQGEAGTTEAFF.

This clonotype was detected only a few times. The V call is TRBV19, the J call TRBJ2-7; D gene ambiguous. This CDR3 spans 13 amino acids. The V and J ends lost 8 bases and 6 bases respectively, with 17 bases between them. From germline, CDR1 is LNHDA and CDR2 SQIVND (reference sequence). The CDR3 nucleotides are TGTGCCAGTTCCCTCCGGGCCCAGGTCGAGCAGTACTTC. This sequence encodes CASSLRAQVEQYF.

This clonotype was counted many times. V is TRBV2 and J is TRBJ1-3; unclear D gene. The germline V gene encodes CDR1 SNHLY and CDR2 FYNNEI. This CDR3 has 15 residues. Between the trimmed V and J ends, which lost 6 bases and 0 bases, there was a span of 12 bases. The chain's CDR3 is CASRADAISGNTIYF. DNA for the CDR3: TGTGCCAGCAGGGCAGATGCCATCTCTGGAAACACCATATATTTT. The full variable domain, with the rest looked up from reference TRBV2 and TRBJ1-3, is EPEVTQTPSHQVTQMGQEVILRCVPISNHLYFYWYRQILGQKVEFLVSFYNNEISEKSEIFDDQFSVERPDGSNFTLKIRSTKLEDSAMYFCASRADAISGNTIYFGEGSWLTVV.

The chain employs TRBV25-1 and TRBJ2-2; the D gene is possibly TRBD2 (6 bases). V dropped 7 bases and J dropped 2 bases, with 14 bases sitting between them. The germline V gene encodes CDR1 MGHDK and CDR2 SYGVNS. This CDR3 spans 15 amino acids. DNA for the CDR3: TGTGCCAGCAATGGGGGGAGAGGAAACACCGGGGAGCTGTTTTTT. Its protein product is CASNGGRGNTGELFF.

This clonotype was observed a handful of times. The chain combines TRBV20-1 with TRBJ2-2, with D maybe TRBD2 (5 bases). Trimming took 3 bases from V and 6 from J, leaving 17 bases between them. Germline lookup yields CDR1 DFQATT and CDR2 SNEGSKA (reference sequence). CDR3 length: 15 residues. DNA for the CDR3: TGCAGTGCTAGTCGAGCGGACCGGGATTCCGGGGAGCTGTTTTTT. The encoded protein is CSASRADRDSGELFF.

This clonotype showed up just a few times. The chain recombines TRBV19 with TRBJ1-6; the D gene is possibly TRBD1 (5 bases). Trimming took 3 bases from V and 10 from J, leaving 16 bases between them. The CDR3 contains 15 residues. From germline, CDR1 is LNHDA and CDR2 SQIVND (reference sequence). CDR3: CASSIRQGIRSPLHF. The DNA for the CDR3 is TGTGCCAGTAGTATTCGTCAGGGAATTAGATCACCCCTCCACTTT.

This clonotype appeared many times. V is TRBV15 and J is TRBJ1-4; the match to TRBD1 covers 9 bases. J gave up 7 bases and V 0 bases, and 6 bases lay outside the gene matches. CDR3 length: 16 amino acids. CDR1 LNHNV and CDR2 YYDKDF come from the germline V gene (reference sequence). The CDR3 nucleotides read TGTGCCACCAGCAGAGATCCGGGACAGGGTGCTGAAAAACTGTTTTTT. Its translation is CATSRDPGQGAEKLFF.

This rearrangement joins TRBV20-1 to TRBJ1-5; a weak D match, TRBD1 (5 bases). Germline CDR1 reads DFQATT; CDR2 reads SNEGSKA (reference sequence). This CDR3 comprises 14 residues. The V and J ends lost 3 bases and 7 bases respectively, with 16 bases between them. CDR3 region: CSARRLGVGQPQHF. Here the CDR3 DNA reads TGCAGTGCTAGGCGACTGGGGGTAGGGCAGCCCCAGCATTTT.

This clonotype was found many times. The chain joins TRBV7-3 to TRBJ1-6, with TRBD1 identical over 8 bases. The CDR3 consists of 15 residues. In germline, CDR1 is SGHTA, CDR2 FQGTGA. The J segment lost 7 bases and the V segment lost 5 bases, leaving 7 bases of the junction unmatched. DNA of the CDR3: TGTGCCAGCAGCCCGACAGGGGAATTGAATTCACCCCTCCACTTT. It encodes CASSPTGELNSPLHF.

CDR3 residues: CATSDLGDEQYF. Here the CDR3 DNA reads TGTGCCACCAGTGATTTGGGCGACGAGCAGTACTTC. The chain uses TRBV24-1 and TRBJ2-7; D is uncertain. The CDR3 is 12 residues long. Trimming left V 0 bases short and J 5 bases short, with 4 bases between. Germline V gene sequence: CDR1 KGHDR, CDR2 SFDVKD.

This clonotype was detected ten times or more. V and J are TRBV25-1 and TRBJ2-6, with TRBD2 identical over 11 bases. V lost 4 bases and J lost 0; bases outside the gene matches: 2. CDR1 and CDR2 from the germline V gene are MGHDK and SYGVNS. The CDR3 extends over 17 amino acids. CDR3 nucleotides: TGTGCCAGCAGTGCGACTAGCGGGAACTCTGGGGCCAACGTCCTGACTTTC. Amino acid sequence: CASSATSGNSGANVLTF.

The chain carries TRBV29-1 and TRBJ2-5; 9 bases agree with TRBD2. Germline loops: CDR1 SQVTM, CDR2 ANQGSEA. The junction had 4 bases not matched to a gene; V was cut back by 7 bases and J by 4 bases. The CDR3 is made up of 12 amino acids. In DNA form, the CDR3 reads TGCAGCGGCGGGGGGGCGAGAGAGACCCAGTACTTC. Protein: CSGGGARETQYF.

This clonotype was counted once. Compared with germline, one end of the junction differs, possibly owing to a read error. The genes are TRBV25-1 and TRBJ1-6; 7 bases are a match to TRBD1. The CDR3 runs 15 residues. Per germline, CDR1 MGHDK and CDR2 SYGVNS. CDR3 coding DNA: TGTCCCAGCAGTGAAGGGGACAGAGGGTTAACACCCCTCCACTTT. This gives the protein CPSSEGDRGLTPLHF.

This rearrangement joins TRBV5-1 to TRBJ1-2; 8 bases agree with TRBD1. Trimming at V came to 3 bases and at J to 4 bases, leaving 11 bases not matched to a gene. The CDR3 length is 16 residues. The germline gives CDR1 SGHRS, CDR2 YFSETQ. This CDR3 is CASSYSLTGAGYGYTF. The CDR3 DNA reads TGCGCCAGCAGCTATTCGTTGACAGGGGCAGGCTATGGCTACACCTTC.

Regarding this clonotype: The conserved phenylalanine or tryptophan normally closing the CDR3 is absent here, so this likely arose from a read error. This chain uses TRBV7-9 with TRBJ2-5; TRBD1 matches 9 bases. CDR1 is SEHNR, CDR2 FQNEAQ, per germline (reference sequence). Trimming cost V 8 bases and J 4 bases; bases outside gene matches: 5. This CDR3 contains 13 residues. The CDR3 here is CASRGTGSETQYS. Here the CDR3 DNA reads TGTGCCAGCCGTGGGACAGGGTCAGAGACCCAGTACTCC.

Only one count was recorded for this clonotype. Being one base from a much bigger clone, this may be a read error. V and J are TRBV9 and TRBJ1-2, with a weak D call TRBD1 (6 bases). Looked up from germline, CDR1 is SGDLS and CDR2 is YYNGEE. The CDR3 is 15 residues long. CDR3 sequence (DNA): TGTGCCTGCAGCGTAGGTGGGACACTACAAGGGGGCTACACCTTC. Translating it yields CACSVGGTLQGGYTF.

This clonotype turned up a few times. CDR3 protein: CASSQLGGDSPLHF. The CDR3 nucleotides read TGTGCCAGCAGCCAATTAGGGGGCGATTCACCCCTCCACTTT. The chain links TRBV9 to TRBJ1-6, with 7 bases fitting TRBD1. The V segment lost 4 bases and the J segment 8 bases; nucleotides outside the gene matches: 6. The CDR3 is 14 amino acids. Germline V gene data show CDR1 as SGDLS and CDR2 as YYNGEE.

Concerning this clonotype: This may be a read error: a much more frequent sequence differs by one nucleotide. CDR3 nucleotides: TGTGCCAGCATGGAGGGAAAGGAAGGCTACACCTTC. Protein product: CASMEGKEGYTF. The J gene is TRBJ1-2, the V gene TRBV7-4; D gene ambiguous. Germline loops: CDR1 SGHVT, CDR2 SQSDAQ. V lost 7 bases, J lost 8 bases, and 14 bases lay in between. CDR3 size: 12 residues.

About this clonotype itself: The junction departs from the called germline gene at one end, perhaps through a read error. The chain carries TRBV10-2 and TRBJ2-5, with 7 bases lining up with TRBD1. The germline V gene has CDR1 WSHSY and CDR2 SAAADI. The CDR3 is 16 amino acids. For the CDR3, the DNA is TGTGCCAGCAGCCCGCTTGGGGGACAGCTCCCTGAGACCCAGTACTTC. Translation: CASSPLGGQLPETQYF.

This clonotype showed up many times. V is TRBV5-1 and J is TRBJ1-5, with a weak D call TRBD1 (5 bases). Trimming left V 0 bases short and J 4 bases short, with 11 bases between. The CDR3 consists of 15 residues. CDR1 and CDR2 (germline): SGHRS, YFSETQ. CDR3 sequence (DNA): TGCGCCAGCAGCTTGGCCAAGACAGAGAATCAGCCCCAGCATTTT. It encodes CASSLAKTENQPQHF.

This clonotype was recorded a few times. V and J are TRBV7-9 and TRBJ2-7; D not certain. The CDR3 contains 12 residues. Trimming stripped 2 bases from V and 2 bases from J, with 4 bases between. Germline CDR1 is SEHNR and CDR2 is FQNEAQ (reference sequence). CDR3 DNA: TGTGCCAGCAGCTTAATAGCCTACGAGCAGTACTTC. Its translation is CASSLIAYEQYF.